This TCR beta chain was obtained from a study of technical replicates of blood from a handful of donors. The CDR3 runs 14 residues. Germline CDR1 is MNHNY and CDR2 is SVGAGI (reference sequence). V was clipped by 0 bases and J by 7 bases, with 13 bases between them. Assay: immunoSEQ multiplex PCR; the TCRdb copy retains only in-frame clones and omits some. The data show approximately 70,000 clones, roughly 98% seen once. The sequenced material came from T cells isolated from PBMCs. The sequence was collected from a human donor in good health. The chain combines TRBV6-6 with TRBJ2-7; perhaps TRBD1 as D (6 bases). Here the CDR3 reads CASSYSYRVGEQYF. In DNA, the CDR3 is TGTGCCAGCAGTTACTCGTACAGGGTTGGTGAGCAGTACTTC.